These T cell receptor beta chains were read from a single sample in a study of beta chain features in type 1 diabetes. This table comes from immunoSEQ multiplex PCR, and its TCRdb copy is limited to in-frame clones, with some not included. The sample carries 550,000 to 850,000 clones, about an eighth recorded once. Material: naive CD4+ T cells from blood. These receptors came from a man aged 18-30 years with type 1 diabetes. Both conserved end residues are part of each CDR3. The D gene is left open where the match is weak. Rows give clone size only sometimes, using once, few, many, or a class for an expanded clone.

TRBV5-1	14	few	TRBJ1-2	NA	CASSSQGRLGGYTF	TGCGCCAGCAGCTCACAGGGAAGGCTGGGCGGCTACACCTTC
TRBV9	14	NA	TRBJ2-7	NA	CASSVGAGAYEQYF	TGTGCCAGCAGCGTAGGTGCCGGGGCCTACGAGCAGTACTTC
TRBV28	12	NA	TRBJ1-2	NA	CATSRPNYGYTF	TGTGCCACCTCCAGACCTAACTATGGCTACACCTTC
TRBV7-7	12	NA	TRBJ2-5	NA	CASSLDRETQYF	TGTGCCAGCAGCTTAGATCGAGAGACCCAGTACTTC
TRBV13	16	NA	TRBJ1-3	TRBD1	CASSVDRGRTGNTIYF	TGTGCCAGCAGCGTCGACAGGGGACGAACTGGAAACACCATATATTTT
TRBV29-1	13	few	TRBJ2-7	NA	CSVELPGSYEQYF	TGCAGCGTTGAACTTCCAGGCTCCTACGAGCAGTACTTC
TRBV4-1	16	NA	TRBJ2-7	NA	CASSQGTGPPPYEQYF	TGCGCCAGCAGCCAGGGCACAGGGCCTCCCCCCTACGAGCAGTACTTC
TRBV6-1	11	few	TRBJ2-4	NA	CASSIENIQYF	TGTGCCAGCAGTATAGAAAACATTCAGTACTTC
TRBV15	15	NA	TRBJ2-5	TRBD1	CATSRRTGAWETQYF	TGTGCCACCAGCAGAAGAACAGGGGCTTGGGAGACCCAGTACTTC
TRBV25-1	14	NA	TRBJ2-7	NA	CASSREGYRYEQYF	TGTGCCAGCAGTAGAGAGGGGTATAGGTACGAGCAGTACTTC
TRBV7-9	14	few	TRBJ2-5	NA	CASSLRTLQETQYF	TGTGCCAGCAGCTTACGGACACTCCAAGAGACCCAGTACTTC
TRBV7-2	16	NA	TRBJ1-1	NA	CASSRLNIYDNTEAFF	TGTGCCAGCAGCCGTCTCAATATATACGACAACACTGAAGCTTTCTTT
TRBV25-1	11	NA	TRBJ1-1	NA	CASRGVTEAFF	TGTGCCAGCAGAGGGGTCACTGAAGCTTTCTTT
TRBV28	11	few	TRBJ2-7	NA	CASSQSYEQYF	TGTGCCAGCAGCCAGAGCTACGAGCAGTACTTC
TRBV30	13	few	TRBJ2-2	NA	CAWSSSLPGELFF	TGTGCCTGGTCTAGTTCGTTGCCCGGGGAGCTGTTTTTT
TRBV27	14	NA	TRBJ2-7	NA	CASGKGGQPYEQYF	TGTGCCAGCGGGAAGGGAGGCCAGCCCTACGAGCAGTACTTC
TRBV7-6	15	NA	TRBJ2-2	NA	CASSLGQGSGGELFF	TGTGCCAGCAGCTTAGGGCAGGGAAGTGGCGGGGAGCTGTTTTTT
TRBV7-6	12	few	TRBJ2-3	NA	CASGSITDTQYF	TGTGCCAGCGGCTCGATAACAGATACGCAGTATTTT
TRBV25-1	17	NA	TRBJ2-1	NA	CASSTYSARPPNNEQFF	TGTGCCAGCAGTACATATTCGGCCAGGCCCCCTAACAATGAGCAGTTCTTC
TRBV25-1	16	NA	TRBJ2-2	NA	CASSETAGLNTGELFF	TGTGCCAGCAGTGAAACGGCAGGCTTAAACACCGGGGAGCTGTTTTTT
TRBV7-2	14	NA	TRBJ1-4	NA	CASSLGRRNEKLFF	TGTGCCAGCAGCCTAGGACGACGTAATGAAAAACTGTTTTTT
TRBV30	13	few	TRBJ1-1	TRBD1	CACNGQGDTEAFF	TGTGCCTGCAATGGACAGGGAGACACTGAAGCTTTCTTT